This is a list of T cell receptor beta chains from one sample in a study of cytomegalovirus exposure and HLA in healthy donors. Repertoires were generated with immunoSEQ multiplex PCR, while TCRdb's copy carries only in-frame clones and drops some. The data show around 40,000 clones, around three fifths seen once. Sequencing was carried out using PBMCs. The receptors derive from a middle-aged man in good health and CMV-seropositive. The CDR3 runs from the conserved cysteine through the conserved F or W. The D gene is left open where the match is weak. The size field is filled for only some rows; it gives once, few, many or a size class.

v_call	j_call	clone_size	d_call	cdr3_nt	cdr3_aa
TRBV15	TRBJ2-4	-	-	TGTGCCACCAGCAGAGATATGGGGGCCCACAAAAACATTCAGTACTTC	CATSRDMGAHKNIQYF
TRBV6-5	TRBJ2-3	-	-	TGTGCCAGCAGCCCAGCGTATAGCACAGATACGCAGTATTTT	CASSPAYSTDTQYF
TRBV19	TRBJ1-2	-	TRBD1	TGTGCCAGTAGTGGATCGGTAGGACAGGCTGGCTACACCTTC	CASSGSVGQAGYTF
TRBV28	TRBJ2-3	-	-	TGTGCCAGCAACACCGGACAGCAGACGCAGTATTTT	CASNTGQQTQYF
TRBV25-1	TRBJ1-2	-	TRBD1	TGTGCCAGCACCGGGACAGGGTACAATGGCTACACCTTC	CASTGTGYNGYTF
TRBV2	TRBJ2-6	-	-	TGTGCCAGCACTGACGAGGGTTGGTCTGGTGGGGCCAACGTCCTGACTTTC	CASTDEGWSGGANVLTF
TRBV10-3	TRBJ1-1	-	TRBD1	TGTGCCATCAGTGAGAGACAGGGGGCGGGCATGAACACTGAAGCTTTCTTT	CAISERQGAGMNTEAFF
TRBV6-1	TRBJ1-2	-	-	TGTGCCAGCAGTGTCAGGTGGGACTATGGCTACACCTTC	CASSVRWDYGYTF
TRBV4-3	TRBJ1-5	-	-	TGCGCCAGCAGCCCTCCTCCTCCGGGACAAGCATTTGGCAATCAGCCCCAGCATTTT	CASSPPPPGQAFGNQPQHF
TRBV7-2	TRBJ1-4	-	-	TGTGCCAGCAGCTTCGGAGCAACTAATGAAAAACTGTTTTTT	CASSFGATNEKLFF
TRBV7-2	TRBJ2-5	-	TRBD2	TGTGCCAGCAGCTTAGCGCGGGGGAACCAAGAGACCCAGTACTTC	CASSLARGNQETQYF
TRBV4-3	TRBJ1-6	once	TRBD1	TGCGCCAGCAGCCCCTTCGGGGACAGCGATTATAATTCACCCCTCCACTTT	CASSPFGDSDYNSPLHF
TRBV29-1	TRBJ2-5	-	-	TGCAGCGGGGCAGAAGAGACCCAGTACTTC	CSGAEETQYF